This T cell receptor beta chain was sequenced during a study of cytomegalovirus exposure and HLA in healthy donors. As for the study in general: The 120 or so validation repertoires were reported in a later analysis to have been generated on the same platform as the 666 first-cohort repertoires. General study results and limits: Investigators reported more than 150 TCR beta chains as tied to cytomegalovirus.

This table comes from immunoSEQ multiplex PCR, and its TCRdb copy is limited to in-frame clones, with some not included. The repertoire includes 110,000 or so clones, about 85% of them detected once, and approximately 4.5% sits in the top ten. This clone was recorded only once. Its target is unknown. Deletions cut 3 bases from V and 5 bases from J, with 20 bases between. The CDR3 extends over 16 amino acids. Germline values: CDR1 MGHRA, CDR2 YSYEKL. This chain joins TRBV4-1 and TRBJ2-7; TRBD1 is a possible D gene (5 bases). This sequence originates from a man between 18 and 35 years old in good health and CMV-seropositive. Material for sequencing was PBMCs. The CDR3 here is CASSQGPLDKAHEQYF. Written as DNA, the CDR3 is TGCGCCAGCAGCCAGGGTCCCTTGGACAAAGCCCACGAGCAGTACTTC.